The T cell receptor beta chain under discussion was sequenced for a study of CD8 T cells in ankylosing spondylitis. With regard to this clonotype: Its matching antigen is unknown.

Trimming shortened V by 5 bases and J by 7 bases, and 14 bases separated the two germline ends. There are 13 residues in the CDR3. A single record per CDR3 protein comes from TCRdb applying MiXCR to the 5' RACE reads. Of 300,000 to 400,000 distinct CDR3 sequences listed, around 15% are singletons. General study results and limits: Ankylosing spondylitis blood appeared to carry a characteristic TCR beta motif of several highly homologous variants.

This TCR came from a male donor with ankylosing spondylitis or in good health (not recorded which). The sample taken for sequencing was blood, either unsorted or a sorted T cell fraction (not recorded which). The chain links TRBV12-3 or TRBV12-4 to TRBJ1-2; no definite D call. The CDR3 reads CASSLIPGFGYTF. The CDR3 coding sequence is TGTGCCAGCAGTCTCATCCCAGGCTTTGGCTACACCTTC.